These 11 T cell receptor beta chains were all obtained from the same sample, sequenced in a study of CD8 T cells in Susac syndrome. Random hexamers served to reverse transcribe roughly 0.45 to 1 ug RNA. TCRdb used MiXCR to reprocess the immunoSEQ multiplex PCR reads, holding one entry per CDR3 protein. The profile shows about 280,000 distinct CDR3 sequences, 70% to 90% of them singletons. The sample taken for sequencing was CD8+ T cells from PBMCs. The receptors derive from a human donor with multiple sclerosis.

The chain couples TRBV20-1 to TRBJ2-3, with 10 bases fitting TRBD2. Germline V CDR1 and CDR2: DFQATT, SNEGSKA (reference sequence). The length of the CDR3 is 16 residues. The J segment lost 4 bases and the V segment lost 0 bases, leaving 7 bases of the junction unmatched. This CDR3 reads CSAREASGSLSDTQYF. DNA of the CDR3: TGCAGTGCTAGAGAAGCTAGCGGGAGTTTATCAGATACGCAGTATTTT.

This clonotype was seen a handful of times. CDR3 amino acids: CASSLTGAGYEQYF. The CDR3 nucleotides read TGTGCCAGCAGTTTAACGGGGGCCGGCTACGAGCAGTACTTC. The chain employs TRBV28 and TRBJ2-7; D tentatively fits TRBD1 or TRBD2 (6 bases each). With 2 bases removed from V and 3 bases from J, the gap between germline ends came to 11 bases. The CDR3 has 14 residues. Germline loops: CDR1 MDHEN, CDR2 SYDVKM.

The chain uses TRBV11-3 and TRBJ2-1, with TRBD1 identical over 10 bases. Unmatched junction bases numbered 8, after V lost 3 bases and J lost 9 bases. The CDR3 totals 15 residues. Germline lookup yields CDR1 SGHNT and CDR2 YENEEA. The CDR3 loop is CASSFSGQGGGEQFF. CDR3 DNA: TGTGCCAGCAGCTTCTCAGGACAGGGGGGAGGTGAGCAGTTCTTC.

The rearrangement links TRBV30 to TRBJ2-2, with unresolved D. Germline CDR1 is GTSNPN and CDR2 is SVGIG (reference sequence). The CDR3 is 13 residues long. Trimming left V 1 base short and J 8 bases short, with 11 bases between. CDR3 protein: CAWSAQAYGELFF. The CDR3 DNA reads TGTGCCTGGAGTGCCCAGGCATATGGGGAGCTGTTTTTT. Together with reference TRBV30 and TRBJ2-2, the CDR3 gives the full variable domain: SQTIHQWPATLVQPVGSPLSLECTVEGTSNPNLYWYRQAAGRGLQLLFYSVGIGQISSEVPQNLSASRPQDRQFILSSKKLLLSDSGFYLCAWSAQAYGELFFGEGSRLTVL.

The V gene is TRBV27, the J gene TRBJ1-6; D not certain. V gave up 3 bases and J gave up 9 bases, with 12 bases separating them. This CDR3 contains 14 residues. Germline V gene sequence: CDR1 MNHEY, CDR2 SMNVEV (reference sequence). CDR3 amino acids: CASSLDPRSSPLHF. CDR3 in DNA: TGTGCCAGCAGTTTGGACCCGCGAAGTTCACCCCTCCACTTT.

The chain uses TRBV27 and TRBJ1-2; 10 bases line up with TRBD1. The J segment lost 4 bases and the V segment lost 0 bases, leaving 8 bases of the junction unmatched. The CDR3 length is 17 residues. Looked up from germline, CDR1 is MNHEY and CDR2 is SMNVEV (reference sequence). The CDR3 region is CASSLSYGDRGPYGYTF. Written as DNA, the CDR3 is TGTGCCAGCAGTTTATCTTATGGGGACAGGGGCCCCTATGGCTACACCTTC.

The rearrangement joins TRBV2 to TRBJ2-5, with no clear D. V was shortened by 2 bases and J by 5 bases, with 9 bases between the two germline ends. The CDR3 has 13 residues. Germline CDR1 and CDR2: SNHLY and FYNNEI. This CDR3 reads CASSEPYPETQYF. The CDR3 region has the DNA TGTGCCAGCAGTGAACCCTATCCGGAGACCCAGTACTTC.

The chain has TRBV4-1 and TRBJ2-1, with D unresolved. Germline CDR1 is MGHRA and CDR2 is YSYEKL. This CDR3 has 17 residues. V gave up 0 bases and J gave up 0 bases, with 12 bases separating them. The DNA for the CDR3 is TGCGCCAGCAGCCAAGATGGCCACCTGAGCTCCTACAATGAGCAGTTCTTC. It translates to CASSQDGHLSSYNEQFF.

This sequence joins TRBV2 and TRBJ2-3, with D perhaps TRBD1 (6 bases). This CDR3 has 15 residues. V gave up 5 bases and J gave up 3 bases, with 15 bases separating them. Germline CDR1 SNHLY, CDR2 FYNNEI. The CDR3: CASSPTAGATDTQYF. The DNA for the CDR3 is TGTGCCAGCAGTCCCACCGCAGGGGCGACAGATACGCAGTATTTT.

V usage is TRBV5-5 and J usage is TRBJ1-4; D may be TRBD1 (5 bases). V gave up 0 bases and J gave up 5 bases, with 14 bases separating them. CDR1 is SGHKS, CDR2 YYEKEE, per germline (reference sequence). The CDR3 covers 16 residues. In DNA form, the CDR3 reads TGTGCCAGCAGCTTGGACGTGAGGAGGGGAAATGAAAAACTGTTTTTT. Translating gives CASSLDVRRGNEKLFF.

The rearrangement uses TRBV20-1 and TRBJ2-5; D possibly corresponds to TRBD1 (6 bases). Per the germline V gene, CDR1 is DFQATT and CDR2 is SNEGSKA (reference sequence). Trimming removed 5 bases from V and 5 bases from J, with 15 bases in between. CDR3 size: 13 residues. DNA of the CDR3: TGCAGTGCTCCCAGGGGAATGATGGAGACCCAGTACTTC. Translated: CSAPRGMMETQYF.